The 10 T cell receptor beta chains reported below all come from one sample, sequenced in a study of blood T cell repertoires in COVID-19. Here immunoSEQ multiplex PCR was the method, and the copy in TCRdb shows in-frame clones only, minus some. The profile shows 60,000 to 75,000 clones, 88% of them singletons. Sequenced material: peripheral blood. The receptors stem from a human donor in a cohort sampled during active COVID-19.

The chain employs TRBV7-8 and TRBJ1-6, with D unresolved. The V gene lost 2 bases and the J gene lost 5 bases, with 7 bases spanning the gap. Germline CDR1 and CDR2: SGHVS and FQNEAQ. The CDR3 is made up of 14 amino acids. The CDR3 reads CASSLSGHNSPLHF. The CDR3 DNA is TGTGCCAGCAGCTTATCAGGTCATAATTCACCCCTCCACTTT.

The chain uses TRBV20-1 and TRBJ1-3; the D is unclear. The V end was cut by 3 bases, the J end by 0 bases, with 12 bases between. Germline V gives CDR1 DFQATT, CDR2 SNEGSKA (reference sequence). The CDR3 consists of 15 residues. This CDR3 reads CSASRREVSGNTIYF. For the CDR3, the DNA is TGCAGTGCTAGTCGTCGGGAAGTCTCTGGAAACACCATATATTTT.

The V gene is TRBV19, the J gene TRBJ1-5, with 7 nucleotides matching TRBD1. The CDR3 covers 16 residues. J gave up 2 bases and V 6 bases, and 10 bases lay outside the gene matches. Germline loops: CDR1 LNHDA, CDR2 SQIVND (reference sequence). CDR3 residues: CASRTKGQSRNQPQHF. The CDR3 nucleotides are TGTGCCAGTAGGACAAAGGGACAGAGTCGCAATCAGCCCCAGCATTTT.

The chain recombines TRBV3-1 (or the pseudogene TRBV3-2) with TRBJ2-5; D might be TRBD1 (6 bases). Germline V gene lookup returns CDR1 LGHDT and CDR2 YNNKEL (reference sequence). The CDR3 has 14 residues. Trimming removed 7 bases at V and 5 bases at J, with 17 bases between. In DNA, the CDR3 is TGTGCCAGCACCCTAGGGTGGGGGCAGGAGACCCAGTACTTC. It specifies CASTLGWGQETQYF.

The chain is built from TRBV6-6 and TRBJ1-4; possibly TRBD1 for D (6 bases). V was shortened by 2 bases and J by 2 bases, with 6 bases between the two germline ends. Germline V lookup: CDR1 MNHNY, CDR2 SVGAGI (reference sequence). CDR3 length equals 14 residues. CDR3 amino acids: CASSYDRTNEKLFF. For the CDR3, the DNA is TGTGCCAGCAGTTACGACAGGACTAATGAAAAACTGTTTTTT.

This chain connects TRBV18 to TRBJ2-2, with D uncertain. The CDR3 runs to 15 residues. Trimming pared 2 bases from V and 1 base from J, leaving 8 bases between. Germline assignment: CDR1 KGHSH and CDR2 LQKENI. CDR3 nucleotide sequence: TGTGCCAGCTCACCAGTGTCGGGGAACACCGGGGAGCTGTTTTTT. Protein product: CASSPVSGNTGELFF. The full variable domain, in which reference TRBV18 and TRBJ2-2 provide the parts outside the CDR3, is NAGVMQNPRHLVRRRGQEARLRCSPMKGHSHVYWYRQLPEEGLKFMVYLQKENIIDESGMPKERFSAEFPKEGPSILRIQQVVRGDSAAYFCASSPVSGNTGELFFGEGSRLTVL.

This chain uses TRBV11-2 with TRBJ2-7; 8 bases match TRBD1. Germline CDR1 SGHAT, CDR2 FQNNGV. V lost 0 bases, J lost 3 bases, and 4 bases stayed unmatched. This CDR3 contains 15 residues. CDR3 DNA sequence: TGTGCCAGCAGCTTAGAGGGGACAGGCCTCTACGAGCAGTACTTC. Residues: CASSLEGTGLYEQYF. Supplemented by reference TRBV11-2 and TRBJ2-7, the full variable domain reads EAGVAQSPRYKIIEKRQSVAFWCNPISGHATLYWYQQILGQGPKLLIQFQNNGVVDDSQLPKDRFSAERLKGVDSTLKIQPAKLEDSAVYLCASSLEGTGLYEQYFGPGTRLTVT.

This chain joins TRBV30 and TRBJ1-2, with a weak D call TRBD1 (6 bases). Germline V gives CDR1 GTSNPN, CDR2 SVGIG (reference sequence). This CDR3 contains 11 residues. V lost 6 bases to trimming and J lost 8 bases, with 13 bases between them. CDR3 coding DNA: TGTGCCTGTCACAGGGTCCTCGGCTACACCTTC. Translation gives CACHRVLGYTF.

This chain joins TRBV7-2 and TRBJ2-2; 7 bases map to TRBD2. The CDR3 spans 15 residues. V was clipped by 2 bases and J by 0 bases; unmatched bases: 0. Germline V lookup: CDR1 SGHTA, CDR2 FQGNSA. The CDR3 reads CASSLSGANTGELFF. The CDR3 DNA is TGTGCCAGCAGCTTAAGCGGGGCGAACACCGGGGAGCTGTTTTTT.

V gene TRBV11-3 combines with J gene TRBJ2-1; tentatively, D is TRBD2 (6 bases). Germline values: CDR1 SGHNT, CDR2 YENEEA. The CDR3 consists of 15 residues. Trimming pared 5 bases from V and 3 bases from J, leaving 14 bases between. The CDR3 DNA reads as TGTGCCAGCAGCCCTTTCGGGGGAGACTACAATGAGCAGTTCTTC. It translates to CASSPFGGDYNEQFF.